This T cell receptor beta chain was observed in a study of blood T cells in healthy people across ages. The CDR3 is made up of 15 amino acids. Trimming removed 4 bases at V and 0 bases at J, with 12 bases between. Germline CDR1 and CDR2: LGHNA and YSLEER. It was with a sample-barcoded 5' primer and a J-beta primer mix that a second PCR of roughly 6 to 12 cycles was run. From the 5' RACE reads, TCRdb called clonotypes with MiXCR, one entry per CDR3 protein. The sample consists of hundreds of thousands of distinct CDR3 sequences, 35% to 50% of them appearing once. The specimen sequenced was blood. The V gene is TRBV4-3, the J gene TRBJ1-2, with D tentatively TRBD1 (5 bases). This clonotype was obtained from an elderly man in good health. The CDR3 nucleotides are TGCGCCAGCAGCCTCGCGACAGCGACTAACTATGGCTACACCTTC. Amino acid sequence: CASSLATATNYGYTF.